The rows below give T cell receptor beta chains drawn from one sample of a study of T cells in Graves' hyperthyroidism and ophthalmopathy. TCRdb reanalysed the multiplex PCR reads using MiXCR and keeps one entry per CDR3 protein. The sample has 750,000 to 900,000 distinct CDR3 sequences, over 35% seen once; the top ten hold approximately 8.7%. Source material: blood. The receptors stem from a man aged 18 to 29 with Graves' hyperthyroidism. Each CDR3 is given with its conserved first and last residue. Fields, in order: clone size, V gene, J gene, D gene, CDR3 DNA, CDR3 protein. D genes are given only for firm matches. Expanded clones get a size class; other rows say once, few or many, or leave the size out.

>many|TRBV25-1|TRBJ2-5|NA
TGTGCCAGCAGTGAGCTGACAGCCGCAGAGACCCAGTACTTC
CASSELTAAETQYF
>many|TRBV29-1|TRBJ1-1|NA
TGCAGCGTTGAAACGGATCTCAGTGAAGCTTTCTTT
CSVETDLSEAFF
>NA|TRBV19|TRBJ1-1|NA
TGTGCCAGTTCGACAGGTGAGACTGAAGCTTTCTTT
CASSTGETEAFF
>NA|TRBV7-7|TRBJ1-5|NA
TGTGCCAGCAGTGCGACACTCTATAGCAATCAGCCCCAGCATTTT
CASSATLYSNQPQHF
>NA|TRBV10-2|TRBJ2-3|NA
TGCGCCAGCACCGGGGTCGTCTCCCGGCGGCAAGATACGCAGTATTTT
CASTGVVSRRQDTQYF
>NA|TRBV5-4|TRBJ1-2|NA
TGTGCCAGCAGCTTTGGGAGGGCGGGCGATGGCTACACCTTC
CASSFGRAGDGYTF
>NA|TRBV13|TRBJ1-4|TRBD1
TGTGCCAGCAGCCCTGACGGGACAGGGAAAGAAAAACTGTTTTTT
CASSPDGTGKEKLFF
>many|TRBV10-1|TRBJ2-6|NA
TGCGCCAGCACCGAGAGTGCTGGGGCCAACGTCCTGACTTTC
CASTESAGANVLTF
>NA|TRBV4-1|TRBJ1-2|NA
TGTGCCAGCAGCCAAGATCTCAGGGCAGGATATGGCTACACCTTC
CASSQDLRAGYGYTF
>NA|TRBV7-9|TRBJ1-2|NA
TGTGCCAGTCTAATCGACAGGCCTAACTATGGCTACACCTTC
CASLIDRPNYGYTF
>many|TRBV12-3/TRBV12-4|TRBJ1-6|NA
TGTGCCAGCAGTCGATGGACAGCCCTGAATTCACCCCTCCACTTT
CASSRWTALNSPLHF
>many|TRBV29-1|TRBJ2-2|NA
TGCAGCGTTGGGGGGGTCAGCGGGTCTAACACCGGGGAGCTGTTTTTT
CSVGGVSGSNTGELFF
>NA|TRBV5-4|TRBJ1-2|NA
TGTGCCAGCAGCTCGGCCCCCAGCGGCTACACCTTC
CASSSAPSGYTF
>NA|TRBV29-1|TRBJ1-4|NA
TGCAGCGTGGGAAGAAGGCAGAAAGGGGTGTTTTTT
CSVGRRQKGVFF
>many|TRBV6-5|TRBJ1-4|TRBD1
TGTGCCAGCAGTTACTACAGGGGGGCTAATGAAAAACTGTTTTTT
CASSYYRGANEKLFF
>NA|TRBV5-1|TRBJ2-7|NA
TGCGCCAGCAGCTTGGCTACAGGACAAACCTACGAGCAGTACTTC
CASSLATGQTYEQYF
>NA|TRBV5-1|TRBJ2-7|NA
TGTGCCAGCAGCCAGGCGGTAGATTCCTACGAGCAGTACTTC
CASSQAVDSYEQYF
>NA|TRBV7-9|TRBJ1-1|NA
TGTGCCAGCAGCTTATTAATCGGGGACACTGAAGCTTTCTTT
CASSLLIGDTEAFF
>NA|TRBV7-2|TRBJ1-3|NA
TGTGCCAGCAGCCCACTGGGACCCGGAGCCTCCTCTGGAAACACCATATATTTT
CASSPLGPGASSGNTIYF
>once|TRBV5-1|TRBJ2-7|NA
TGCGCCAGCAGCTTGGAAGCGCCCGTACTCGACTACGAGCAGTACTTC
CASSLEAPVLDYEQYF
>NA|TRBV2|TRBJ1-6|TRBD1
TGTGCCAGCAGTATTGGACAGGGCAGCAATCAGCCCCTCCACTTT
CASSIGQGSNQPLHF
>once|TRBV6-1|TRBJ1-2|TRBD1
TGTGCCAGCAGTGCCCGGGACAGGGTTTTCTATGGCTACACCTTC
CASSARDRVFYGYTF
>many|TRBV10-2|TRBJ1-1|NA
TGCGCCAGCAGTGAGTCTGTCAGGAGGAACACTGAAGCTTTCTTT
CASSESVRRNTEAFF
>NA|TRBV7-8|TRBJ2-7|NA
TGTGCCAGCAGGCTCACAGGTGAGGGTCAGCCCCAGCAGTACTTC
CASRLTGEGQPQQYF
>many|TRBV29-1|TRBJ2-7|NA
TGCAGCGTTGAAGGGGGCCACTACGAGCAGTACTTC
CSVEGGHYEQYF
>NA|TRBV9|TRBJ2-2|TRBD2
TGTGCCAGCAGCGTAGCTAGCGGACACACCGGGGAGCTGTTTTTT
CASSVASGHTGELFF
>NA|TRBV9|TRBJ1-5|NA
TGTGCCAGCACTTTCGGGGGTTACAATCAGCCCCAGCATTTT
CASTFGGYNQPQHF
>NA|TRBV10-3|TRBJ2-5|NA
TGTGCCATCAGAACAGCTTCCCAAGAGACCCAGTACTTC
CAIRTASQETQYF
>once|TRBV5-1|TRBJ2-7|NA
TGCGCCAGCAGCCAAGGGGACACCCAGGTCGGCGAGCAGTACTTC
CASSQGDTQVGEQYF